This section outlines one T cell receptor beta chain sequence together with its context. The data stem from a study of blood T cell repertoires in COVID-19. In the study overall: Collection of acute and convalescent COVID-19 samples took place in the United States, Italy and Spain.

Generated by immunoSEQ multiplex PCR, the TCRdb table keeps only in-frame clones and is missing some. The sample lists 45,000 to 50,000 clones, roughly 85% occurring once. With 3 bases clipped from V and 7 bases from J, the junction kept 9 bases outside the gene matches. The CDR3 is 14 residues long. Germline V CDR1 and CDR2: SGDLS, YYNGEE. The receptor's source is a woman older than 75 with COVID-19, enrolled during active disease. J is TRBJ2-7 and V is TRBV9; 8 bases fit TRBD2. Sequencing was performed on peripheral blood. In DNA, the CDR3 is TGTGCCAGCAGCGCAGAGGGGACTAGAGGGGAGCAGTACTTC. The encoded protein is CASSAEGTRGEQYF.